This entry concerns a single T cell receptor beta chain. What it binds is not known. Generated by immunoSEQ multiplex PCR, the TCRdb table keeps only in-frame clones and is missing some. Among around 68,000 clones listed, approximately 89% were seen once. No infections or other immune events were documented during collection. The sample is drawn from a study of identifying expanded T cells in peripheral blood. Study findings and constraints: Roughly 2-week clone count variance significantly increased as total template count grew. Over about two and four weeks, about 15 and 19 clones changed, versus approximately 1.2 between replicates.

Trimming took off 6 bases at V and 2 bases at J, with 11 bases between the two ends. The V gene's germline CDR1 is LNHDA and CDR2 SQIVND (reference sequence). The CDR3 consists of 14 residues. The source material was blood. The receptor comes from a person aged 18 to 70 in good health. V gene TRBV19 combines with J gene TRBJ1-5; D uncertain. The CDR3 region is CASSWGGGNQPQHF. The CDR3 coding sequence is TGTGCCAGTAGCTGGGGAGGAGGCAATCAGCCCCAGCATTTT.